The present entry profiles one T cell receptor (beta chain) with its context. Its cognate antigen has yet to be identified. There are 14 amino acids in the CDR3, from cysteine to phenylalanine inclusive. This entry has no DNA. The germline V gene gives CDR1 as SGHVS and CDR2 as FNYEAQ. From each donor, an approximately 2.3 ml peripheral blood sample was collected into PAXgene tubes and kept at -80 degrees C. Total RNA was isolated from whole blood with the PAXgene blood miRNA kit on an automated QIAcube, without T cell sorting. Peripheral blood from monozygotic twin pairs who were concordant or discordant for inflammatory bowel disease underwent deep TCRalpha and TCRbeta repertoire profiling using unique molecular barcoding. Smoking habits were recorded for all twin pairs, and each individual was classified as a current, former or never smoker. The record originates from a study of monozygotic twins with inflammatory bowel disease (dated by TCRdb to between 2018 and 2020). With respect to the entire study: In total, around 28 monozygotic twin pairs made up the full study: 19 Danish pairs, all IBD-discordant, plus nine German pairs, of which four were IBD-concordant and five were IBD-discordant. The search for disease-associated traits relied mainly on comparing, within discordant pairs, IBD patients with their genetically identical healthy co-twins. Each individual had, on average, about 151 000 unique TCRalpha sequences and 181 000 unique TCRbeta sequences available for analysis. What the work shows at the level of the full study, not this receptor alone: The analysis was unable to tell apart different T cell subtypes. Compared with healthy twins, IBD patients shared fewer clonotypes with other individuals, and the difference was most pronounced in patients with signs of disease activity. IBD patients had lower TCRbeta repertoire diversity, measured by the inverse Simpson index, than their healthy co-twins. The results gave no support for a single strong signal or clonotype linked to IBD. Differing immunosuppressive treatments among patients may have added background noise and inter-individual variability to the repertoires. No difference in repertoire similarity was observed between concordant and discordant twins, possibly owing to limited statistical power.

Preparation of the library involved 5' RACE. The input for every TCR library was around 4,000 ng of total RNA. For each sample, cDNA synthesis with SMARTScribe reverse transcriptase was split into eight separate reactions. Unique molecular identifiers containing a 6-nucleotide sample barcode were introduced through template switching during cDNA synthesis. TCRalpha and TCRbeta cDNA was amplified in two nested PCRs of 16 and 9 cycles, and bead purification was carried out after each PCR. Before amplification, cDNA was treated with uracil DNA-glycosylase and purified using the QIAquick PCR purification kit. The second PCR was the step at which Illumina TruSeq-compatible adapters and sample-specific barcodes were added. Library quality and concentration were checked on TapeStation and Qubit, and libraries were pooled at around 4.7 ng each. Pooled libraries were sequenced on an Illumina HiSeq2500 single-index Rapid Run with 2 x 100 bp reads and custom sequencing primers. The published analysis was carried out like this. UMI-based consensus assembly with MiGEC version 1.2.6 was used to correct PCR and sequencing errors. MiXCR version 2.1.1 was used for V(D)J alignment, clonotype assembly and CDR3 extraction. To normalise gene usage, clonotype sharing and MAIT/NKT TCR abundance, the analysis used the top 1000, 10 000 and 20 000 clonotypes per sample. After downsampling to 27 000 UMIs, diversity was calculated as the inverse Simpson index using the vegan R package. Paired Mann-Whitney U tests were applied to discordant twin pairs, and Benjamini-Hochberg correction was used for multiple testing. TCRdb reprocessed the reads and assigns one entry to each CDR3 protein sequence, leaving out DNA. Clone size and V and J calls follow TCRdb, not the original study. The sample's clone listing holds 300,000 to 400,000 distinct CDR3 sequences. Together, the top ten hold roughly 2% of the sample.

This chain joins TRBV7-6 to TRBJ1-1; as DNA is missing, the TRBD1 call by TCRdb cannot be tested. The clonotype originates from a human donor with ulcerative colitis or Crohn's disease, or a healthy co-twin of an affected twin (not recorded which). Sequencing was done on a sample of blood. CDR3 region: CASSTGQLNTEAFF.